This T cell receptor beta chain was recorded in a study of blood T cell repertoires in COVID-19. About the study: From T cells, B-cell-depleted T cells, or PBMCs came the material, which was cDNA or gDNA.

Method: immunoSEQ multiplex PCR; TCRdb's copy keeps in-frame clones and lacks some. The sample consists of 150,000 to 200,000 clones, around nine tenths of them appearing once. The specimen sequenced was peripheral blood. This TCR was recovered from a man in his fifties or sixties with active or convalescent COVID-19.

The CDR3 here is CATSSRYEQFF. The CDR3 coding sequence is TGTGCCACCAGCAGCCGGTATGAGCAGTTCTTC. The chain employs TRBV15 and TRBJ2-1; no firm D call. Germline CDR1 and CDR2: LNHNV and YYDKDF (reference sequence). The CDR3 sequence is 11 residues long. Trimming removed 3 bases from V and 8 bases from J, with 5 bases in between. Looking up the rest from reference TRBV15 and TRBJ2-1 gives the full variable domain: DAMVIQNPRYQVTQFGKPVTLSCSQTLNHNVMYWYQQKSSQAPKLLFHYYDKDFNNEADTPDNFQSRRPNTSFCFLDIRSPGLGDTAMYLCATSSRYEQFFGPGTRLTVL.